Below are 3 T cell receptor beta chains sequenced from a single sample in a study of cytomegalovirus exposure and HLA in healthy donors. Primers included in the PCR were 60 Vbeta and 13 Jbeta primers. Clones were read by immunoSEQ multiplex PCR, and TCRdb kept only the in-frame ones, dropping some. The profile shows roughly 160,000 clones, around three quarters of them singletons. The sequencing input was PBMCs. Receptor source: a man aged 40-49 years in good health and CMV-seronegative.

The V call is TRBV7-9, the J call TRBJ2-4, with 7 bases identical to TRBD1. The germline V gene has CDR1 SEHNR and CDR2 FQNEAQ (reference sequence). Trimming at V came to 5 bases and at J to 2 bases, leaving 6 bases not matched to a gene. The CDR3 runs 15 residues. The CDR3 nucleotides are TGTGCCAGCAGCCCCCCGACAGGGTCCAAAAACATTCAGTACTTC. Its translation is CASSPPTGSKNIQYF.

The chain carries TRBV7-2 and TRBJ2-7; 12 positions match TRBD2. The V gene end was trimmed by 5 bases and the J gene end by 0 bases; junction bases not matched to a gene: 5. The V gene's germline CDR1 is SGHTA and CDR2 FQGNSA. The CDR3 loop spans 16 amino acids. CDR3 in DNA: TGTGCCAGCAGCCCGACTAGCGGGAGCCGCTCCTACGAGCAGTACTTC. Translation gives CASSPTSGSRSYEQYF.

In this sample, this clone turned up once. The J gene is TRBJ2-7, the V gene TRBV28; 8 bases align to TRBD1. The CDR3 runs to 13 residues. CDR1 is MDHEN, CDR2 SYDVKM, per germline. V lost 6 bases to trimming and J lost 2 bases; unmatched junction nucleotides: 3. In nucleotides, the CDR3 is TGTGCCAGCAGCGACAGGGGTACCTACGAGCAGTACTTC. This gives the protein CASSDRGTYEQYF. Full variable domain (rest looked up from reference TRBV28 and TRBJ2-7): DVKVTQSSRYLVKRTGEKVFLECVQDMDHENMFWYRQDPGLGLRLIYFSYDVKMKEKGDIPEGYSVSREKKERFSLILESASTNQTSMYLCASSDRGTYEQYFGPGTRLTVT.